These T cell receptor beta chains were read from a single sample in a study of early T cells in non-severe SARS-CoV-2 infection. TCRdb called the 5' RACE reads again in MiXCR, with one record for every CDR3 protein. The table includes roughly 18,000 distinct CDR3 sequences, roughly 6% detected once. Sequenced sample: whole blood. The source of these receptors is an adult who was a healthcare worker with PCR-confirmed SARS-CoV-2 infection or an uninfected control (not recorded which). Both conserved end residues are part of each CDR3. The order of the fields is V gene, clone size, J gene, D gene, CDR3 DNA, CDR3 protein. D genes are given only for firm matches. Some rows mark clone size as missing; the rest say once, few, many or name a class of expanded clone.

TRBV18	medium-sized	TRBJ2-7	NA	TGTGCCAGCTCACCGGCATCGTACGAGCAGTACTTC	CASSPASYEQYF
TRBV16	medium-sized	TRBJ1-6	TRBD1	TGTGCCAGCAGCCAATCCGGGGACACCACAGGGGATTCACCCCTCCACTTT	CASSQSGDTTGDSPLHF
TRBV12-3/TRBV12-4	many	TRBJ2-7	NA	TGTGCCAGCAGTAGCGATTCCTACGAGCAGTACTTC	CASSSDSYEQYF
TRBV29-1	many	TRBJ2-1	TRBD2	TGCAGCGCCCTAGCGGGATCCTACAATGAGCAGTTCTTC	CSALAGSYNEQFF
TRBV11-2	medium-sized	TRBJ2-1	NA	TGTGCCAGCAGCTTACGGCAGGGAGTCTTGCAGTTCTTC	CASSLRQGVLQFF
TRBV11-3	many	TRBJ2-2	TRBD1	TGTGCCAGCAGCCAGACGACAGGGGGGCGGGAGCTGTTTTTT	CASSQTTGGRELFF
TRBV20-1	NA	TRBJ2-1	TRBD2	TGCAGTGCTAGACCAGAACTAGCGGGAGATATAAATGAGCAGTTCTTC	CSARPELAGDINEQFF
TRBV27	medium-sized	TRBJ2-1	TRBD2	TGTGCCAGCAGTCCCCTTAGAGCGGGACCTAAGGGGAATGAGCAGTTCTTC	CASSPLRAGPKGNEQFF
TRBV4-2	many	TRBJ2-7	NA	TGTGCCAGCAGCTCCCAGGGCGAGCAGTACTTC	CASSSQGEQYF
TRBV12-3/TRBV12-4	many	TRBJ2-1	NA	TGTGCCAGCAGTTGGGGGCCGACAGACACTCACAATGAGCAGTTCTTC	CASSWGPTDTHNEQFF
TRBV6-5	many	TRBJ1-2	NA	TGTGCCAGCAGTTTCTCGGCGGCCCCCCTCTATGGCTACACCTTC	CASSFSAAPLYGYTF
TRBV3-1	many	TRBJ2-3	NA	TGTGCCAGCAGCCATGCGCAGAGCACAGATACGCAGTATTTT	CASSHAQSTDTQYF
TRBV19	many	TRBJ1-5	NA	TGTGCCAGTAGTGTCGGGGCGAATCAGCCCCAGCATTTT	CASSVGANQPQHF
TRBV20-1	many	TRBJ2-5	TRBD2	TGCAGTGCTAGGTATACTAGCGGACAAGAGACCCAGTACTTC	CSARYTSGQETQYF
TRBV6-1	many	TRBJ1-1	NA	TGTGCCAGCAGTGAAGCCTGGAGGGACACTGAAGCTTTCTTT	CASSEAWRDTEAFF
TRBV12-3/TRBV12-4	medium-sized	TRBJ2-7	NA	TGTGCCAGCAGTTTACGGTCGCAATCGGGCGAGCAGTACTTC	CASSLRSQSGEQYF
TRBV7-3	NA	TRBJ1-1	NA	TGTGCCAGCAGCTTATCGGTGAACACTGAAGCTTTCTTT	CASSLSVNTEAFF
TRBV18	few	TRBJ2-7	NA	TGTGCCAGCTCACCACCCAACGGGGCCTACGAGCAGTACTTC	CASSPPNGAYEQYF
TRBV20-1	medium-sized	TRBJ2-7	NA	TGCAGTGCTAGAGATCCCCAGGGTGAATCTTCCGAGCAGTACTTC	CSARDPQGESSEQYF
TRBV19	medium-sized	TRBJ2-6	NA	TGTGCCAGTAGTGGTGCCACCGTCTCTGGGGCCAACGTCCTGACTTTC	CASSGATVSGANVLTF